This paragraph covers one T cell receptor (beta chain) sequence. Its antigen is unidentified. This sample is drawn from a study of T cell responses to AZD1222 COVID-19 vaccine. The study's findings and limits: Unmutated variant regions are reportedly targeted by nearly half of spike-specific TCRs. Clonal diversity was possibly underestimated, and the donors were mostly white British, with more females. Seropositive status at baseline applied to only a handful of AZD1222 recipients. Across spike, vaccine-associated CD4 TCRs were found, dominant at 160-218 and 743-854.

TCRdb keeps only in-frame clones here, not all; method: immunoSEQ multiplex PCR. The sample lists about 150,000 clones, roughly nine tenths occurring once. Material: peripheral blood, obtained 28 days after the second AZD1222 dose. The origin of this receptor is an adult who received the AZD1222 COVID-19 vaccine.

The CDR3 is CASSLPTGVNQPQHF. CDR3 bases: TGTGCCAGCAGTCTCCCGACAGGGGTCAATCAGCCCCAGCATTTT. The chain employs TRBV28 and TRBJ1-5; TRBD1 matches at 8 bases. Germline lookup yields CDR1 MDHEN and CDR2 SYDVKM. Unmatched junction bases numbered 6, after V lost 5 bases and J lost 3 bases. The CDR3 sequence is 15 residues long.